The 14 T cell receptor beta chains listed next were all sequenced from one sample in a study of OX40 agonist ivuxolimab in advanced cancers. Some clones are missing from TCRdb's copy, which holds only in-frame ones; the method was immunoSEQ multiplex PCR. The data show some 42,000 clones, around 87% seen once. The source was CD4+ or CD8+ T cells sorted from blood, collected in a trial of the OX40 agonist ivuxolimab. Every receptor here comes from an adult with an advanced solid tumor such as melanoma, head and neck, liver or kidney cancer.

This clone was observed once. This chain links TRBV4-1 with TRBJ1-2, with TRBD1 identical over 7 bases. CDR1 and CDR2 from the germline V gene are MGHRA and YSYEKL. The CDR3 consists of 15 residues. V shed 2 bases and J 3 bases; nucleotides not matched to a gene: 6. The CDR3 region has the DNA TGCGCCAGCAGCCAAAACCGGGACAGCCACTATGGCTACACCTTC. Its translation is CASSQNRDSHYGYTF.

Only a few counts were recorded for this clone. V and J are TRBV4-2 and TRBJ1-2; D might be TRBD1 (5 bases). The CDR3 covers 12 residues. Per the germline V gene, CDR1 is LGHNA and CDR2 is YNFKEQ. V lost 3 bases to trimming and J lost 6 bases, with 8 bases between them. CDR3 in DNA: TGTGCCAGCAGCCAGACGGGGGATGGCTACACCTTC. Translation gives CASSQTGDGYTF.

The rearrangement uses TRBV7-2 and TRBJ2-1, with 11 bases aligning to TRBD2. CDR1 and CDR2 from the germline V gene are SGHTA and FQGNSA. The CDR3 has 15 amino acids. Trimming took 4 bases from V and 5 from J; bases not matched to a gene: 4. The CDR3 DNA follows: TGTGCCAGCAGCTCGGGACTAGCGGTCAACAATGAGCAGTTCTTC. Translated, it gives CASSSGLAVNNEQFF.

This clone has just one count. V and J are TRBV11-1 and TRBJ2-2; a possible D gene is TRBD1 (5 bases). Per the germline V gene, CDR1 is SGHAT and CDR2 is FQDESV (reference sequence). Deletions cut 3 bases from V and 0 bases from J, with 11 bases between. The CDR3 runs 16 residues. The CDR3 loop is CASSFPRTTNTGELFF. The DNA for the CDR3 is TGTGCCAGCAGCTTCCCGCGGACAACGAACACCGGGGAGCTGTTTTTT.

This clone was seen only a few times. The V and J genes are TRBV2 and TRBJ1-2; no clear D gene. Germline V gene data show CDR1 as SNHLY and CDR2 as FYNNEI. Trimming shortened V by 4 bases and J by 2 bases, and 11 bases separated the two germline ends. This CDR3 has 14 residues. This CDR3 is CASSVTATNYGYTF. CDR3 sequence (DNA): TGTGCCAGCAGTGTTACGGCGACGAACTATGGCTACACCTTC.

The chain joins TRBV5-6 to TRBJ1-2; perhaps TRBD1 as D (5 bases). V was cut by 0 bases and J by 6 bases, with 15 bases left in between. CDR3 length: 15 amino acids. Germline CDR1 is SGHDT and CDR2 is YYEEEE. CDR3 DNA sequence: TGTGCCAGCAGCTTGGACGGGACTGCCCAACATGGCTACACCTTC. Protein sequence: CASSLDGTAQHGYTF.

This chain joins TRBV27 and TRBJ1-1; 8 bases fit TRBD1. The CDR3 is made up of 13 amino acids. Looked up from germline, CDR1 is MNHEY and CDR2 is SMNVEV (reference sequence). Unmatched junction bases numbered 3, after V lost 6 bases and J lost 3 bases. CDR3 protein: CASSWTGHTEAFF. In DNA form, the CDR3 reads TGTGCCAGCAGCTGGACAGGGCACACTGAAGCTTTCTTT.

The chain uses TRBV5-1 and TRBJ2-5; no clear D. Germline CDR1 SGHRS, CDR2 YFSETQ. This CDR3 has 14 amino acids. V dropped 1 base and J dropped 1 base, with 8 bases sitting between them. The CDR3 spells CASSLFQPQETQYF. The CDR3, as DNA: TGCGCCAGCAGCTTGTTCCAACCCCAAGAGACCCAGTACTTC.

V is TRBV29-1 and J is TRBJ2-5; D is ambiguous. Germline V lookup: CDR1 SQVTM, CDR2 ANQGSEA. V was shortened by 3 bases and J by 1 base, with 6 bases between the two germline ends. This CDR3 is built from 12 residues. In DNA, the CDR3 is TGCAGCGTTGACAGCTCCCAAGAGACCCAGTACTTC. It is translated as CSVDSSQETQYF.

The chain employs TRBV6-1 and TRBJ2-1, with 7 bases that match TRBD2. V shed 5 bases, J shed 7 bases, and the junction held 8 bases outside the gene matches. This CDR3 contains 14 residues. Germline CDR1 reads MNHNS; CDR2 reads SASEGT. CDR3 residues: CASSRRTSGNEQFF. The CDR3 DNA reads TGTGCCAGCAGTCGACGGACTAGTGGTAATGAGCAGTTCTTC.

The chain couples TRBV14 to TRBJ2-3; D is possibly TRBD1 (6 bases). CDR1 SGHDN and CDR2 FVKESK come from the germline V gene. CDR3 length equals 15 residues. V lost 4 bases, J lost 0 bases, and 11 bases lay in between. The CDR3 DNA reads TGTGCCAGCAGCCGACAGGCCTCTAGCACAGATACGCAGTATTTT. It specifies CASSRQASSTDTQYF.

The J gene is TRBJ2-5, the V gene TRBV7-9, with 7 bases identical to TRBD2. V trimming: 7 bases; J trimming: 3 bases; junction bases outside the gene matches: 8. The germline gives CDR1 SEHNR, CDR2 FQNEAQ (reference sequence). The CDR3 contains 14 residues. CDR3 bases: TGTGCCAGCAAAGCAATACGGGGGGAAGAGACCCAGTACTTC. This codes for CASKAIRGEETQYF. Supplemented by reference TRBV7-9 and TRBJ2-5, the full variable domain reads DTGVSQNPRHKITKRGQNVTFRCDPISEHNRLYWYRQTLGQGPEFLTYFQNEAQLEKSRLLSDRFSAERPKGSFSTLEIQRTEQGDSAMYLCASKAIRGEETQYFGPGTRLLVL.

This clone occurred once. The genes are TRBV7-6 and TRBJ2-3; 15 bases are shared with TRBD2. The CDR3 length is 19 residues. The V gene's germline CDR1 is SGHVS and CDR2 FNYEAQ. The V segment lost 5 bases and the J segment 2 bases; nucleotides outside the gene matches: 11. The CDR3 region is CASSPVNGLAGGPTDTQYF. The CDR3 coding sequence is TGTGCCAGCAGCCCCGTGAATGGACTAGCGGGAGGGCCCACAGATACGCAGTATTTT.

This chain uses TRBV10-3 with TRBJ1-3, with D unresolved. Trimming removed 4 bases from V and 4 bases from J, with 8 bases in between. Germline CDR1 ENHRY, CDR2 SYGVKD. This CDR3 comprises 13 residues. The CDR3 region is CAISGTAGNTIYF. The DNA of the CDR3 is TGTGCCATCAGTGGGACGGCAGGAAACACCATATATTTT.